The 30 T cell receptor beta chains below all came from one sample that was sequenced in a study of molecular identifiers for immune sequencing clone quantification. MiXCR, applied by TCRdb to the PCR reads, yields one record per CDR3 protein. The repertoire holds 250,000 to 350,000 distinct CDR3 sequences, with 20% to 25% as singletons. Sequencing was done on a sample of naive CD8+ T cells from blood, with Jurkat cell RNA spiked in. Subset in this sample: FACS-sorted CD8+CD4-CCR7+CD45RA+ naive T cells. The receptor source for this set is a human donor in good health. Some libraries in this study had Jurkat cell RNA spiked in.

This clonotype was seen at least ten times. This chain uses TRBV19 with TRBJ2-1; 9 bases line up with TRBD2. V dropped 3 bases and J dropped 10; count of bases not matched to a gene: 10. This CDR3 is 15 amino acids long. From germline, CDR1 is LNHDA and CDR2 SQIVND (reference sequence). CDR3 amino acids: CASSIFPAGGEEQFF. The CDR3 DNA follows: TGTGCCAGTAGTATCTTTCCAGCGGGAGGCGAAGAGCAGTTCTTC.

This clonotype was observed at least ten times. The V and J genes are TRBV7-6 and TRBJ1-4, with 7 nucleotides matching TRBD1. Trimming cost V 4 bases and J 0 bases; bases outside gene matches: 20. This CDR3 spans 21 amino acids. The germline V gene encodes CDR1 SGHVS and CDR2 FNYEAQ. CDR3 DNA: TGTGCCAGCAGCTATGCCCCACCGGGACAGACCGGATTTGCAACTAATGAAAAACTGTTTTTT. As protein: CASSYAPPGQTGFATNEKLFF.

The CDR3 nucleotides are TGCAGCGTCGCCCCGTCATTTAGCACTGAAGCTTTCTTT. It encodes CSVAPSFSTEAFF. V and J are TRBV29-1 and TRBJ1-1; D is unclear. Germline V CDR1 and CDR2: SQVTM, ANQGSEA. CDR3 length: 13 residues. Between the trimmed V and J ends, which lost 6 bases and 4 bases, there was a span of 15 bases.

About this clonotype: With a much larger clone just one base away, this may be a read error. The rearrangement joins TRBV29-1 to TRBJ2-7; the match to TRBD1 covers 9 bases. The CDR3 has 14 residues. Germline CDR1 is SQVTM and CDR2 is ANQGSEA. The CDR3 DNA follows: TGCAGCGTCATCCCCTGGGACAGGGTCTACGAGCAGTGCTTC. Its translation: CSVIPWDRVYEQCF.

In its sample, this clonotype was seen a few times. V is TRBV2 and J is TRBJ2-7, with D perhaps TRBD1 or TRBD2 (5 bases each). The CDR3 loop spans 16 amino acids. Between the trimmed V and J ends, which lost 2 bases and 2 bases, there was a span of 16 bases. Germline CDR1 SNHLY, CDR2 FYNNEI. The CDR3 protein is CASSEYGAGSPYEQYF. CDR3 bases: TGTGCCAGCAGTGAATACGGGGCAGGGTCCCCCTACGAGCAGTACTTC.

This clonotype was detected many times. V is TRBV24-1 and J is TRBJ1-1; D call uncertain. V was shortened by 7 bases and J by 1 base, with 12 bases between the two germline ends. This CDR3 region has 14 residues. Germline lookup yields CDR1 KGHDR and CDR2 SFDVKD. The CDR3 bases are TGTGCCACCAGGTACGATGCACGGAACACTGAAGCTTTCTTT. This encodes CATRYDARNTEAFF.

The sample holds a few counts of this clonotype. The chain recombines TRBV4-3 with TRBJ2-7; weak D call: TRBD1 (5 bases). CDR1 LGHNA and CDR2 YSLEER come from the germline V gene. The CDR3 covers 15 residues. Trimming took 1 base from V and 2 from J, leaving 12 bases between them. This CDR3 is CASSQAEGVAYEQYF. The CDR3 coding sequence is TGCGCCAGCAGCCAAGCGGAAGGGGTGGCCTACGAGCAGTACTTC.

This clonotype showed up many times. The chain has TRBV7-2 and TRBJ1-5; no clear D. The CDR3 loop spans 15 amino acids. Germline V gene lookup returns CDR1 SGHTA and CDR2 FQGNSA. V was cut by 5 bases and J by 2 bases, with 13 bases left in between. The CDR3 nucleotides read TGTGCCAGCAGCACCGGTGGGCCGGGCAATCAGCCCCAGCATTTT. This encodes CASSTGGPGNQPQHF.

This clonotype was picked up many times. The chain uses TRBV7-9 and TRBJ2-3; D not resolved. There are 12 residues in the CDR3. V was clipped by 5 bases and J by 4 bases, with 7 bases between them. Germline V gene data show CDR1 as SEHNR and CDR2 as FQNEAQ (reference sequence). In DNA, the CDR3 is TGTGCCAGCAGCCCTGCGGCAGATACGCAGTATTTT. Its translation: CASSPAADTQYF.

This chain connects TRBV2 to TRBJ2-7, with D tentatively TRBD1 or TRBD2 (6 bases each). The CDR3 runs 14 residues. The ends were cut back, 5 bases at V and 4 bases at J, with 15 bases in the middle. CDR1 is SNHLY, CDR2 FYNNEI, per germline. The CDR3 sequence is CASSTDGGGYEQYF. CDR3 in DNA: TGTGCCAGCAGTACCGACGGGGGCGGTTACGAGCAGTACTTC.

With respect to this clonotype: This sequence may be a read error, since a much larger clone differs from it by one base. Here the CDR3 omits its conserved ending phenylalanine or tryptophan, so a read error is the likely source. The chain couples TRBV7-2 to TRBJ2-5; 7 nucleotides align to TRBD1. This CDR3 spans 15 amino acids. Germline V lookup: CDR1 SGHTA, CDR2 FQGNSA. Trimming took 5 bases from V and 5 from J; bases not matched to a gene: 11. CDR3 nucleotide sequence: TGTGCCAGCAGCCTGGGACAGTCGAGGTTTGAGACCCAGTACTCC. It encodes CASSLGQSRFETQYS.

This sequence joins TRBV5-1 and TRBJ2-7, with D maybe TRBD2 (6 bases). The CDR3 covers 15 residues. Trimming took 0 bases from V and 3 from J, leaving 13 bases between them. Germline values: CDR1 SGHRS, CDR2 YFSETQ. The CDR3 bases are TGCGCCAGCAGCTTGGTTGGCGGGAACTACTACGAGCAGTACTTC. This translates into CASSLVGGNYYEQYF. Using reference TRBV5-1 and TRBJ2-7 for the parts outside the CDR3, the full variable domain is KAGVTQTPRYLIKTRGQQVTLSCSPISGHRSVSWYQQTPGQGLQFLFEYFSETQRNKGNFPGRFSGRQFSNSRSEMNVSTLELGDSALYLCASSLVGGNYYEQYFGPGTRLTVT.

Written as DNA, the CDR3 is TGCAGCGTTGAAGATCCGGACAGTATAGGCGAGCAGTACTTC. Translating it yields CSVEDPDSIGEQYF. The chain carries TRBV29-1 and TRBJ2-7; maybe TRBD1 (6 bases). The CDR3 spans 14 residues. From germline, CDR1 is SQVTM and CDR2 ANQGSEA. With 0 bases removed from V and 6 bases from J, the gap between germline ends came to 15 bases.

This clonotype was counted at least ten times. CDR3 loop: CASSQDLSGYSYEQYF. CDR3 in DNA: TGCGCCAGCAGCCAAGATCTTAGCGGGTACTCCTACGAGCAGTACTTC. The chain carries TRBV4-3 and TRBJ2-7; 7 nucleotides line up with TRBD2. The V gene end was trimmed by 0 bases and the J gene end by 0 bases; junction bases not matched to a gene: 5. CDR1 is LGHNA, CDR2 YSLEER, per germline. The CDR3 length is 16 residues.

As for this clonotype: With a much larger clone just one base away, this may be a read error. The chain is built from TRBV9 and TRBJ2-3; a possible D gene is TRBD1 (5 bases). From germline, CDR1 is SGDLS and CDR2 YYNGEE. CDR3 size: 15 residues. CDR3 sequence reads: CASSVEGVITGTQYF. In nucleotides, the CDR3 is TGTGCCAGCAGCGTAGAGGGCGTAATCACAGGTACGCAGTATTTT. The full variable domain, completed using reference TRBV9 and TRBJ2-3, is DSGVTQTPKHLITATGQRVTLRCSPRSGDLSVYWYQQSLDQGLQFLIQYYNGEERAKGNILERFSAQQFPDLHSELNLSSLELGDSALYFCASSVEGVITGTQYFGPGTRLTVL.

This clonotype was seen many times. The V and J genes are TRBV9 and TRBJ2-2; maybe TRBD1 (6 bases). Trimming stripped 0 bases from V and 6 bases from J, with 15 bases between. The CDR3 extends over 16 amino acids. Germline V CDR1 and CDR2: SGDLS, YYNGEE. In nucleotides, the CDR3 is TGTGCCAGCAGCGTAGCTCCTGAGGGGGACGCCGGGGAGCTGTTTTTT. Translating it yields CASSVAPEGDAGELFF.

There are many counts of this clonotype. This rearrangement joins TRBV5-5 to TRBJ1-5, with unresolved D. Germline values: CDR1 SGHKS, CDR2 YYEKEE (reference sequence). The length of the CDR3 is 15 residues. The V end was cut by 4 bases, the J end by 0 bases, with 11 bases between. The CDR3 nucleotides are TGTGCCAGCAGCGAGGACGGCAATAGCAATCAGCCCCAGCATTTT. Translated: CASSEDGNSNQPQHF.

This clonotype showed up many times. The chain couples TRBV13 to TRBJ1-1; no reliable D call. V was clipped by 2 bases and J by 6 bases, with 10 bases between them. The CDR3 is 13 amino acids. Germline values: CDR1 PRHDT, CDR2 FYEKMQ (reference sequence). Here the CDR3 reads CASSLLPRSEAFF. The CDR3 DNA reads TGTGCCAGCAGCTTACTCCCCCGCTCTGAAGCTTTCTTT.

Many counts were recorded for this clonotype. The CDR3 sequence is CASSGGPSSYNSPLHF. In DNA form, the CDR3 reads TGTGCCAGCAGTGGGGGGCCAAGCTCCTATAATTCACCCCTCCACTTT. The chain carries TRBV7-9 and TRBJ1-6; D may be TRBD1 (6 bases). The CDR3 contains 16 residues. The ends were cut back, 6 bases at V and 0 bases at J, with 12 bases in the middle. The germline CDR1 and CDR2 sequences are SEHNR and FQNEAQ (reference sequence).

With regard to this clonotype: This may be a read error, as it is one base from a much larger clone. V and J are TRBV9 and TRBJ2-1; 7 bases fit TRBD1. Germline V gene lookup returns CDR1 SGDLS and CDR2 YYNGEE. The CDR3 loop spans 15 amino acids. CDR3 nucleotides: TGTGCCAGCAGCGAACAGGGGTTCTTCGGGAATGAGCAGTCCTTC. It is translated as CASSEQGFFGNEQSF.

As regards this clonotype: Being one base from a much bigger clone, this may be a read error. The CDR3 ends on some other residue instead of the conserved phenylalanine or tryptophan, so this is likely a read error. The chain is built from TRBV7-9 and TRBJ2-1, with D perhaps being TRBD1 or TRBD2 (5 bases each). The CDR3 has 17 residues. Germline-derived CDR1 and CDR2 are SEHNR and FQNEAQ (reference sequence). V lost 5 bases and J 0 bases, leaving 17 bases between the germline ends. The chain's CDR3 is CASSRIPGPSSYNEQFY. CDR3 coding DNA: TGTGCCAGCAGCCGGATCCCGGGACCCAGCTCCTACAATGAGCAGTTCTAC.

This clonotype was seen ten or more times. V is TRBV4-1 and J is TRBJ2-1; D is undetermined. This CDR3 spans 15 amino acids. V was clipped by 0 bases and J by 3 bases, with 9 bases between them. Per germline, CDR1 MGHRA and CDR2 YSYEKL. The CDR3 loop is CASSQDRYLYNEQFF. The DNA of the CDR3 is TGCGCCAGCAGCCAAGATAGGTATCTCTACAATGAGCAGTTCTTC.

This clonotype was found many times. J is TRBJ2-7 and V is TRBV28; TRBD2 aligns across 7 bases. V lost 5 bases, J lost 3 bases, and 10 bases stayed unmatched. The CDR3 is 15 amino acids. The germline V gene has CDR1 MDHEN and CDR2 SYDVKM. CDR3 sequence (DNA): TGTGCCAGCAGTACCGTAGCTAGCGGAGACTACGAGCAGTACTTC. It specifies CASSTVASGDYEQYF. Together with reference TRBV28 and TRBJ2-7, the CDR3 gives the full variable domain: DVKVTQSSRYLVKRTGEKVFLECVQDMDHENMFWYRQDPGLGLRLIYFSYDVKMKEKGDIPEGYSVSREKKERFSLILESASTNQTSMYLCASSTVASGDYEQYFGPGTRLTVT.

This clonotype was counted many times. The V gene is TRBV7-6, the J gene TRBJ2-2, with D unclear. The CDR3 is made up of 15 amino acids. Per the germline V gene, CDR1 is SGHVS and CDR2 is FNYEAQ. The germline V and J ends were trimmed by 3 bases and 6 bases, with 14 bases remaining between them. In DNA, the CDR3 is TGTGCCAGCAGCTTTAGGGCACAAGGGCCCGGGGAGCTGTTTTTT. Translating gives CASSFRAQGPGELFF. The complete variable domain, with remaining parts taken from reference TRBV7-6 and TRBJ2-2, reads GAGVSQSPRYKVTKRGQDVALRCDPISGHVSLYWYRQALGQGPEFLTYFNYEAQQDKSGLPNDRFSAERPEGSISTLTIQRTEQRDSAMYRCASSFRAQGPGELFFGEGSRLTVL.

CDR3 residues: CSALNSGTSSYEQYF. CDR3 DNA sequence: TGCAGTGCTCTGAATAGCGGGACGAGCTCCTACGAGCAGTACTTC. The J gene is TRBJ2-7, the V gene TRBV20-1, with 8 bases lining up with TRBD2. V gave up 5 bases and J gave up 0 bases; unmatched junction bases: 9. This CDR3 spans 15 amino acids. CDR1 DFQATT and CDR2 SNEGSKA come from the germline V gene (reference sequence).

This clonotype was observed a handful of times. The genes are TRBV20-1 and TRBJ2-7, with D possibly being TRBD1 (5 bases). Trimming removed 4 bases at V and 0 bases at J, with 10 bases between. CDR3 length equals 13 residues. Germline V gene lookup returns CDR1 DFQATT and CDR2 SNEGSKA (reference sequence). The chain's CDR3 is CSAKDTNSYEQYF. The CDR3 coding sequence is TGCAGTGCTAAGGACACAAACTCCTACGAGCAGTACTTC.

This clonotype was counted ten times or more. The V gene is TRBV29-1, the J gene TRBJ2-5; D could derive from TRBD1 or TRBD2 (5 bases each). Trimming left V 6 bases short and J 2 bases short, with 31 bases between. This CDR3 is built from 19 residues. CDR1 and CDR2 (germline): SQVTM, ANQGSEA. CDR3 nucleotide sequence: TGCAGCGTCGACATGCCGCGAGGGTGGGGGAAAGCCCCGCAAGAGACCCAGTACTTC. Protein sequence: CSVDMPRGWGKAPQETQYF.

As concerns this clonotype: Being one base from a much bigger clone, this may be a read error. The genes are TRBV20-1 and TRBJ2-7, with D tentatively TRBD1 or TRBD2 (7 bases each). CDR3 size: 15 residues. Germline V gene sequence: CDR1 DFQATT, CDR2 SNEGSKA (reference sequence). The CDR3 loop reads CSAGDPRGGGLEQYF. The CDR3 region has the DNA TGCAGTGCTGGAGATCCGCGGGGAGGGGGCCTCGAGCAGTACTTC.

This clonotype was recorded many times. The V and J genes are TRBV7-9 and TRBJ1-1, with D tentatively TRBD1 (5 bases). Per germline, CDR1 SEHNR and CDR2 FQNEAQ (reference sequence). V lost 4 bases, J lost 4 bases, and 13 bases lay in between. CDR3 size: 14 residues. CDR3 loop: CASSSLDGGTEAFF. CDR3 coding DNA: TGTGCCAGCAGCTCCCTGGACGGGGGCACTGAAGCTTTCTTT.

The chain has TRBV2 and TRBJ2-2; a weak D match, TRBD2 (5 bases). Trimming took 3 bases from V and 7 from J, leaving 12 bases between them. The CDR3 sequence is 14 residues long. CDR1 SNHLY and CDR2 FYNNEI come from the germline V gene. The CDR3 reads CASSEWAGGGELFF. CDR3 nucleotides: TGTGCCAGCAGTGAGTGGGCCGGAGGCGGGGAGCTGTTTTTT. Looking up the rest from reference TRBV2 and TRBJ2-2 gives the full variable domain: EPEVTQTPSHQVTQMGQEVILRCVPISNHLYFYWYRQILGQKVEFLVSFYNNEISEKSEIFDDQFSVERPDGSNFTLKIRSTKLEDSAMYFCASSEWAGGGELFFGEGSRLTVL.